This T cell receptor beta chain was recovered during a study of T cells after yellow fever vaccination. Across the whole study: Where fractions had low cell numbers, libraries were prepared from them with the SMART-Seq v4 Ultra Low Input RNA kit.

The CDR3 consists of 17 residues. The ends lost 1 base at V and 4 bases at J; junction bases unmatched: 6. The germline CDR1 and CDR2 sequences are SGHTA and FQGNSA. Generation of TCR cDNA used 5'RACE template switching (which added a universal primer site and UMIs). TCRdb independently ran MiXCR on the 5' RACE reads; one entry per CDR3 protein. Here the sample spans approximately 70,000 distinct CDR3 sequences, just over 6.5% being singletons. Study-wide results and limits: A small share of clonotypes appeared in both CD4 and CD8 compartments. One caveat is that FACS-sorted repertoires could contain abundant clonotypes contaminating from the bulk population.

This clonotype was counted many times. Its matching antigen is unknown. The J gene is TRBJ1-6, the V gene TRBV7-2; 8 bases fit TRBD1. This clonotype was obtained from a man between 18 and 35 years old who received the YFV17D yellow fever vaccine. Specimen: CD8+ T cells sorted from PBMCs, collected approximately 40 days after the first yellow fever vaccination. The CDR3 spells CASSLGDRGPYNSPLHF. Here the CDR3 DNA reads TGTGCCAGCAGCTTAGGCGACAGGGGACCTTATAATTCACCCCTCCACTTT.